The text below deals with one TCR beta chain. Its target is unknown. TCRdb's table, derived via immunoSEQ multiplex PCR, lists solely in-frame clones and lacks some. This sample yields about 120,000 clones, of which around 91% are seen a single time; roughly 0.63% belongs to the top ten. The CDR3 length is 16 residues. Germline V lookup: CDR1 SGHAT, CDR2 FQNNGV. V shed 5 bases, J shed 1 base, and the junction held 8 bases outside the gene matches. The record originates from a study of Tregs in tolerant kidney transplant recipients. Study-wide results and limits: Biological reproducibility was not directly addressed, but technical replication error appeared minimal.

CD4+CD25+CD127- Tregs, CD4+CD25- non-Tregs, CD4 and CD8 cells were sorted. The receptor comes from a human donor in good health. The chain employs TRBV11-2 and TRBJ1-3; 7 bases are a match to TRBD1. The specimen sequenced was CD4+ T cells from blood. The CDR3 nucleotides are TGTGCCAGCAGCCCCCTGGACAGGACTTCTGGAAACACCATATATTTT. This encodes CASSPLDRTSGNTIYF.